Only a few counts were recorded for the clone carrying this T cell receptor beta chain. Its matching antigen is unknown. These data are taken from a study of CD8 T cells in ankylosing spondylitis. Overall study results and limits: What appeared characteristic of ankylosing spondylitis blood was a TCR beta motif of several highly homologous variants.

TCRdb ran MiXCR on the 5' RACE reads and lists one entry per CDR3 protein. Of roughly 450,000 distinct CDR3 sequences in the sample, more than 25% were seen once. The CDR3 has 15 residues. Germline-derived CDR1 and CDR2 are SEHNR and FQNEAQ (reference sequence). The junction had 10 bases not matched to a gene; V was cut back by 5 bases and J by 6 bases. Specimen: blood, either unsorted or a sorted T cell fraction (not recorded which). V is TRBV7-9 and J is TRBJ2-1; TRBD1 matches at 7 bases. The clonotype was recovered from a male donor with ankylosing spondylitis. The chain's CDR3 is CASSPRQGEPNEQFF. The CDR3 DNA reads TGTGCCAGCAGCCCCCGTCAGGGGGAACCCAATGAGCAGTTCTTC.